This T cell receptor (beta chain) was recorded in a study of T cell changes during pregnancy in multiple sclerosis. CDR3 length equals 15 residues. Germline CDR1 reads SGHRS; CDR2 reads YFSETQ. The V end was cut by 4 bases, the J end by 2 bases, with 13 bases between. Profiling relied on immunoSEQ multiplex PCR, and the TCRdb table lists in-frame clones only, not all of them. Among about 44,000 clones, 90% to 95% were seen once, and the ten largest hold 0.4% to 0.6%. The J gene is TRBJ2-1, the V gene TRBV5-1; possible D gene TRBD1, 5 bases. The TCR originated in a female donor with multiple sclerosis, enrolled in a pregnancy study. This material consisted of CD4+ T cells from peripheral blood mononuclear cells, taken in the first trimester of pregnancy. The CDR3 loop is CASSPADRTYNEQFF. The CDR3 region has the DNA TGCGCCAGCAGCCCCGCCGACAGAACCTACAATGAGCAGTTCTTC.